This T cell receptor beta chain comes out of a study of OX40 agonist ivuxolimab in advanced cancers. Study details: Patients with hepatocellular carcinoma, melanoma, renal cell or head and neck cancer made up the dose-escalation patients. Patients achieving partial responses numbered three: one hepatocellular carcinoma case and two cutaneous melanoma cases.

The data were produced by immunoSEQ multiplex PCR, yet TCRdb's version contains in-frame clones alone and is incomplete. Of some 98,000 clones listed, more than 85% were seen once; the top ten hold 0.25% to 0.35%. The investigators sampled blood at baseline, at cycle 4 day 1, and at cycle 7 day 1. The length of the CDR3 is 16 residues. The germline V gene encodes CDR1 SGHTA and CDR2 FQGNSA. V lost 1 base to trimming and J lost 0 bases, with 13 bases between them. Specimen: CD4+ or CD8+ T cells sorted from blood, collected in a trial of the OX40 agonist ivuxolimab. This chain uses TRBV7-2 with TRBJ2-7; possible D gene TRBD1, 5 bases. This clonotype originated in an adult with an advanced solid tumor such as melanoma, head and neck, liver or kidney cancer. In DNA form, the CDR3 reads TGTGCCAGCAGCTTAGGGGGCAGCCCGAGCTCCTACGAGCAGTACTTC. Encoded protein: CASSLGGSPSSYEQYF.